A selection of T cell receptor beta chains follows, all from one sample in a study of beta chain features in type 1 diabetes. The data were produced by immunoSEQ multiplex PCR, yet TCRdb's version contains in-frame clones alone and is incomplete. The sample has 100,000 to 150,000 clones, 17% seen once. The material sequenced was central memory CD4+ T cells from blood. Receptor source: a man aged 18 to 30 with type 1 diabetes. CDR3s include the opening cysteine and the closing phenylalanine or tryptophan. Fields, in order: CDR3 protein, CDR3 DNA, V gene, J gene, D gene, clone size. A D gene is named only where the DNA matches it firmly. Clone size is given for some rows only: seen once, a few or many times, or a class if the clone is expanded.

CDR3 protein: CAWGHPGLSGYEQYF
CDR3 DNA: TGTGCCTGGGGCCATCCGGGACTTTCTGGCTACGAGCAGTACTTC
V gene: TRBV30
J gene: TRBJ2-7
D gene: .
clone size: few

CDR3 protein: CAWTTGGGYTF
CDR3 DNA: TGTGCCTGGACTACCGGAGGGGGCTACACCTTC
V gene: TRBV30
J gene: TRBJ1-2
D gene: .
clone size: .

CDR3 protein: CASSFGSRESYTF
CDR3 DNA: TGTGCCAGCAGCTTTGGGTCCAGGGAAAGCTACACCTTC
V gene: TRBV5-4
J gene: TRBJ1-2
D gene: .
clone size: once

CDR3 protein: CASSTNIAGDRFF
CDR3 DNA: TGCGCCAGCAGTACAAACATAGCGGGAGATAGGTTCTTC
V gene: TRBV10-2
J gene: TRBJ2-1
D gene: TRBD2
clone size: few

CDR3 protein: CASRKRRLAGGRVETQYF
CDR3 DNA: TGTGCCAGCAGGAAAAGAAGACTAGCGGGAGGAAGGGTAGAGACCCAGTACTTC
V gene: TRBV2
J gene: TRBJ2-5
D gene: TRBD2
clone size: few

CDR3 protein: CASIYNTEAFF
CDR3 DNA: TGTGCCAGCATATACAACACTGAAGCTTTCTTT
V gene: TRBV2
J gene: TRBJ1-1
D gene: .
clone size: .

CDR3 protein: CASNLLAGGGNEQFF
CDR3 DNA: TGCGCCAGCAACCTGCTAGCGGGAGGGGGCAATGAGCAGTTCTTC
V gene: TRBV5-1
J gene: TRBJ2-1
D gene: TRBD2
clone size: .

CDR3 protein: CASSSPPGNIQYF
CDR3 DNA: TGTGCCAGCAGCTCCCCGCCGGGAAACATTCAGTACTTC
V gene: TRBV11-2
J gene: TRBJ2-4
D gene: .
clone size: few

CDR3 protein: CAPSITSGTTPGELFF
CDR3 DNA: TGTGCCCCCAGCATAACCTCAGGGACCACGCCAGGGGAGCTGTTTTTT
V gene: TRBV21-1
J gene: TRBJ2-2
D gene: .
clone size: .

CDR3 protein: CASSLVSVGTLELLHF
CDR3 DNA: TGTGCCAGCAGCTTAGTGTCCGTAGGAACCCTGGAACTCCTCCACTTT
V gene: TRBV7-2
J gene: TRBJ1-6
D gene: .
clone size: few

CDR3 protein: CATKQGFQYTDTQYF
CDR3 DNA: TGTGCCACCAAGCAGGGTTTCCAATACACAGATACGCAGTATTTT
V gene: TRBV27
J gene: TRBJ2-3
D gene: .
clone size: few

CDR3 protein: CASSLGRGQETQYF
CDR3 DNA: TGTGCCAGCAGCTTAGGGCGTGGGCAAGAGACCCAGTACTTC
V gene: TRBV11-2
J gene: TRBJ2-5
D gene: .
clone size: few

CDR3 protein: CASSLNSDTGELFF
CDR3 DNA: TGTGCCAGCAGCTTAAACTCGGACACCGGGGAGCTGTTTTTT
V gene: TRBV7-2
J gene: TRBJ2-2
D gene: .
clone size: .

CDR3 protein: CATSSKTVSTDTQYF
CDR3 DNA: TGTGCCACCAGCAGTAAGACAGTGAGCACAGATACGCAGTATTTT
V gene: TRBV15
J gene: TRBJ2-3
D gene: .
clone size: .

CDR3 protein: CASSPPTGPGYTF
CDR3 DNA: TGTGCCAGCAGTCCCCCAACAGGGCCCGGCTACACCTTC
V gene: TRBV28
J gene: TRBJ1-2
D gene: .
clone size: few

CDR3 protein: CASAPRGGQSDNSPLHF
CDR3 DNA: TGCGCCAGCGCCCCAAGAGGGGGGCAGAGTGATAATTCACCCCTCCACTTT
V gene: TRBV4-1
J gene: TRBJ1-6
D gene: .
clone size: .

CDR3 protein: CASSSGVVLASTDTQYF
CDR3 DNA: TGTGCCAGCAGTTCCGGAGTAGTCCTCGCTAGCACAGATACGCAGTATTTT
V gene: TRBV27
J gene: TRBJ2-3
D gene: .
clone size: .

CDR3 protein: CAWTYTDAQYF
CDR3 DNA: TGTGCCTGGACCTACACAGATGCGCAGTATTTT
V gene: TRBV30
J gene: TRBJ2-3
D gene: .
clone size: .

CDR3 protein: CAWRWDFSGNTIYF
CDR3 DNA: TGTGCCTGGAGATGGGACTTCTCTGGAAACACCATATATTTT
V gene: TRBV30
J gene: TRBJ1-3
D gene: .
clone size: few

CDR3 protein: CASREGQGNYGYTF
CDR3 DNA: TGTGCCAGCAGGGAAGGACAGGGCAACTATGGCTACACCTTC
V gene: TRBV2
J gene: TRBJ1-2
D gene: TRBD1
clone size: few

CDR3 protein: CASSLSTDNTEAFF
CDR3 DNA: TGTGCCAGCAGCTTATCGACAGATAACACTGAAGCTTTCTTT
V gene: TRBV5-4
J gene: TRBJ1-1
D gene: .
clone size: .

CDR3 protein: CASSVGPGQGRDTQYF
CDR3 DNA: TGTGCCAGTAGTGTAGGTCCGGGACAGGGGCGGGATACGCAGTATTTT
V gene: TRBV19
J gene: TRBJ2-3
D gene: TRBD1
clone size: many

CDR3 protein: CAWSVFSGQQETQYF
CDR3 DNA: TGTGCCTGGAGTGTATTCTCGGGACAGCAAGAGACCCAGTACTTC
V gene: TRBV30
J gene: TRBJ2-5
D gene: TRBD1
clone size: few

CDR3 protein: CSAQRNTEAFF
CDR3 DNA: TGCAGTGCACAACGTAACACTGAAGCTTTCTTT
V gene: TRBV20-1
J gene: TRBJ1-1
D gene: .
clone size: .

CDR3 protein: CASSFQTDTQYF
CDR3 DNA: TGTGCCAGCAGTTTCCAAACAGATACGCAGTATTTT
V gene: TRBV28
J gene: TRBJ2-3
D gene: .
clone size: .

CDR3 protein: CAWSAGETQYF
CDR3 DNA: TGTGCCTGGAGTGCGGGAGAGACCCAGTACTTC
V gene: TRBV30
J gene: TRBJ2-5
D gene: .
clone size: .

CDR3 protein: CASSLGQFSNYGYTF
CDR3 DNA: TGTGCCAGCAGCCTCGGACAGTTCTCTAACTATGGCTACACCTTC
V gene: TRBV27
J gene: TRBJ1-2
D gene: .
clone size: .

CDR3 protein: CASSLEAGFEQYF
CDR3 DNA: TGTGCCAGCAGCTTAGAAGCGGGGTTCGAGCAGTACTTC
V gene: TRBV7-2
J gene: TRBJ2-7
D gene: TRBD2
clone size: few

CDR3 protein: CASSEGYKPQHF
CDR3 DNA: TGTGCCAGCAGTGAAGGCTATAAGCCCCAGCATTTT
V gene: TRBV2
J gene: TRBJ1-5
D gene: .
clone size: .

CDR3 protein: CSLRAEAGGYNEQFF
CDR3 DNA: TGCAGCCTTCGCGCGGAAGCGGGAGGTTACAATGAGCAGTTCTTC
V gene: TRBV29-1
J gene: TRBJ2-1
D gene: TRBD2
clone size: few

CDR3 protein: CATQGYSYNEQFF
CDR3 DNA: TGTGCCACCCAGGGGTATAGCTACAATGAGCAGTTCTTC
V gene: TRBV5-8
J gene: TRBJ2-1
D gene: .
clone size: .

CDR3 protein: CASSFQQGNTEAFF
CDR3 DNA: TGTGCCAGCAGCTTTCAACAGGGGAACACTGAAGCTTTCTTT
V gene: TRBV7-2
J gene: TRBJ1-1
D gene: .
clone size: few

CDR3 protein: CASSQDWLNQETQYF
CDR3 DNA: TGCGCCAGCAGCCAAGATTGGCTGAATCAAGAGACCCAGTACTTC
V gene: TRBV4-3
J gene: TRBJ2-5
D gene: .
clone size: few

CDR3 protein: CASSKEGLGGEDSPLHF
CDR3 DNA: TGTGCCAGCAGCAAAGAGGGCCTCGGAGGGGAGGATTCACCCCTCCACTTT
V gene: TRBV21-1
J gene: TRBJ1-6
D gene: .
clone size: .

CDR3 protein: CASSRFATNEKLFF
CDR3 DNA: TGTGCCAGCAGCCGCTTCGCAACTAATGAAAAACTGTTTTTT
V gene: TRBV7-2
J gene: TRBJ1-4
D gene: .
clone size: .

CDR3 protein: CASSPDRTTYEQYF
CDR3 DNA: TGTGCCAGCAGTCCTGACAGGACTACCTACGAGCAGTACTTC
V gene: TRBV7-2
J gene: TRBJ2-7
D gene: .
clone size: many

CDR3 protein: CAWDLGQGDQPQHF
CDR3 DNA: TGTGCCTGGGATCTGGGACAGGGCGATCAGCCCCAGCATTTT
V gene: TRBV30
J gene: TRBJ1-5
D gene: TRBD1
clone size: few

CDR3 protein: CALTDYNEQFF
CDR3 DNA: TGTGCCTTGACAGATTACAATGAGCAGTTCTTC
V gene: TRBV7-9
J gene: TRBJ2-1
D gene: .
clone size: many

CDR3 protein: CASSLGLTQPQHF
CDR3 DNA: TGTGCCAGCAGCTTAGGGCTAACCCAGCCCCAGCATTTT
V gene: TRBV7-9
J gene: TRBJ1-5
D gene: .
clone size: few

CDR3 protein: CAWSLDMGVRETQYF
CDR3 DNA: TGTGCCTGGAGCCTCGACATGGGGGTGAGAGAGACCCAGTACTTC
V gene: TRBV30
J gene: TRBJ2-5
D gene: .
clone size: many

CDR3 protein: CASSRDSLYNEQFF
CDR3 DNA: TGTGCCAGCTCCAGGGACAGCTTGTACAATGAGCAGTTCTTC
V gene: TRBV18
J gene: TRBJ2-1
D gene: TRBD1
clone size: many

CDR3 protein: CSVEDQGNPFSYNEQFF
CDR3 DNA: TGCAGCGTTGAAGATCAGGGTAACCCCTTCTCCTACAATGAGCAGTTCTTC
V gene: TRBV29-1
J gene: TRBJ2-1
D gene: .
clone size: .

CDR3 protein: CASSSRTRSGTDTQYF
CDR3 DNA: TGTGCCAGCAGTTCGCGAACTCGGAGCGGCACAGATACGCAGTATTTT
V gene: TRBV27
J gene: TRBJ2-3
D gene: .
clone size: .

CDR3 protein: CASSPRRAANYGYTF
CDR3 DNA: TGTGCCAGCAGTCCTCGGCGGGCGGCGAACTATGGCTACACCTTC
V gene: TRBV27
J gene: TRBJ1-2
D gene: .
clone size: .

CDR3 protein: CASRDGSTDTQYF
CDR3 DNA: TGTGCCAGCAGGGATGGTAGCACAGATACGCAGTATTTT
V gene: TRBV2
J gene: TRBJ2-3
D gene: .
clone size: .

CDR3 protein: CASSRGRADEKLFF
CDR3 DNA: TGTGCCAGCAGTAGGGGACGGGCCGATGAAAAACTGTTTTTT
V gene: TRBV7-6
J gene: TRBJ1-4
D gene: .
clone size: .

CDR3 protein: CSARDLVGRFF
CDR3 DNA: TGCAGTGCTAGAGATCTGGTTGGAAGGTTCTTC
V gene: TRBV20-1
J gene: TRBJ2-1
D gene: .
clone size: few

CDR3 protein: CASSFPSGTEQYF
CDR3 DNA: TGTGCCAGCAGTTTTCCTAGCGGGACCGAGCAGTACTTC
V gene: TRBV5-4
J gene: TRBJ2-7
D gene: TRBD2
clone size: .

CDR3 protein: CASSFGISRADTQYF
CDR3 DNA: TGCGCCAGCAGCTTTGGTATATCACGGGCAGATACGCAGTATTTT
V gene: TRBV5-1
J gene: TRBJ2-3
D gene: .
clone size: few